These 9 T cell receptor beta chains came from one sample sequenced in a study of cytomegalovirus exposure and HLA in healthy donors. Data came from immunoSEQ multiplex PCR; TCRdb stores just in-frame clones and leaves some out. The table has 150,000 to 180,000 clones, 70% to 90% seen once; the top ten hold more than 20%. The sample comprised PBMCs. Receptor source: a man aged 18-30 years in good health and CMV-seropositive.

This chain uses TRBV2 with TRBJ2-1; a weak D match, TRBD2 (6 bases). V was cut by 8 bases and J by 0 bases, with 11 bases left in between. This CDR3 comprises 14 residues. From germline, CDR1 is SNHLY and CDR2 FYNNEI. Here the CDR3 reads CASSRGSSYNEQFF. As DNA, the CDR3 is TGTGCCAGCTCCCGGGGGAGCTCCTACAATGAGCAGTTCTTC.

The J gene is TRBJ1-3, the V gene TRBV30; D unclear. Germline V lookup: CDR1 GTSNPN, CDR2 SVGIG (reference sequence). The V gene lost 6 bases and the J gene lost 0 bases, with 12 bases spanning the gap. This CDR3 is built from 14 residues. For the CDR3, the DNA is TGTGCCTGTCCAGCGGGTAGCTCTGGAAACACCATATATTTT. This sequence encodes CACPAGSSGNTIYF.

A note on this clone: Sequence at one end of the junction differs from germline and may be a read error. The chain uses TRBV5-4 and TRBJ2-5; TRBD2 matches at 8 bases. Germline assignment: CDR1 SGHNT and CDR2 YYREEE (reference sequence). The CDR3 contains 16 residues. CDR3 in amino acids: CASSQDPAGARETQYF. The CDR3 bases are TGCGCCAGCAGCCAAGACCCAGCGGGGGCCAGGGAGACCCAGTACTTC.

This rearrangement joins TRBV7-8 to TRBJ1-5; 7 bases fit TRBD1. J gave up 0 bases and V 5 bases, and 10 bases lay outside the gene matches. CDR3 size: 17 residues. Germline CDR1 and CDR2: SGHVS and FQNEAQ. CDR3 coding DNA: TGTGCCAGCAGCGTACGCCGGGACAGCTATAGCAATCAGCCCCAGCATTTT. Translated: CASSVRRDSYSNQPQHF.

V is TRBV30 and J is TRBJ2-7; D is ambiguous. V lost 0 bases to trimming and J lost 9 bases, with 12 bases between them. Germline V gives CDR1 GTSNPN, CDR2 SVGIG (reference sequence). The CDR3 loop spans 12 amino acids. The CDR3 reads CAWSVQQTRQYF. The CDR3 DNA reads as TGTGCCTGGAGTGTACAGCAGACACGGCAGTACTTC.

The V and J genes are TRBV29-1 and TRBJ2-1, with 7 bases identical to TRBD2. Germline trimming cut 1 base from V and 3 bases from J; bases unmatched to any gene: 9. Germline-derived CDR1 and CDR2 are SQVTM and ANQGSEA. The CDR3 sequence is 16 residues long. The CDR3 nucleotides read TGCAGCGTTGAAGTGGGGGGAGGACTAGACTACAATGAGCAGTTCTTC. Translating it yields CSVEVGGGLDYNEQFF.

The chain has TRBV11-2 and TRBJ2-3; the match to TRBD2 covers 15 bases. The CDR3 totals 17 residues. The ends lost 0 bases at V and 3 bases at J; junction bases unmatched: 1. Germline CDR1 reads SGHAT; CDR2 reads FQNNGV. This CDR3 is CASSLDGLAGGTDTQYF. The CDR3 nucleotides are TGTGCCAGCAGCTTAGATGGACTAGCGGGGGGGACAGATACGCAGTATTTT.

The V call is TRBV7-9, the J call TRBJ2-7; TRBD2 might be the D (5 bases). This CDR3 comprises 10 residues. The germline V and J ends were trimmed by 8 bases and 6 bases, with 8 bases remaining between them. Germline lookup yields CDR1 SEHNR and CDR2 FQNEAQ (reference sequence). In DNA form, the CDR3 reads TGTGCCAGCGGCGAGGGCGAGCAGTACTTC. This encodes CASGEGEQYF.

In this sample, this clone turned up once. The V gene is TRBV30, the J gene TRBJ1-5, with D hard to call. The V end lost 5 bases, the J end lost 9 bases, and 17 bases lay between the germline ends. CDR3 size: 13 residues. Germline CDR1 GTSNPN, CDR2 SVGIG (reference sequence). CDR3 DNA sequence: TGTGCCTGGGTCGGGAGGGAATGGGGGCCCCAGCATTTT. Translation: CAWVGREWGPQHF.